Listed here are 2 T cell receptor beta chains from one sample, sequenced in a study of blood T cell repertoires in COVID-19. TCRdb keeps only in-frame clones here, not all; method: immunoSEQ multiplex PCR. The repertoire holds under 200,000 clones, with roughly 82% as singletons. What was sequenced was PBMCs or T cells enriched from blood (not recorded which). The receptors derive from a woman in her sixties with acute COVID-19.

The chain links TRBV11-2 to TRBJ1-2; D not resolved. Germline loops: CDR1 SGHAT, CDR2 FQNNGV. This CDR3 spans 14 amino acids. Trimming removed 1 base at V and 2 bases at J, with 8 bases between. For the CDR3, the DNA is TGTGCCAGCAGCTTAGCCGGGAAGAACTATGGCTACACCTTC. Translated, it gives CASSLAGKNYGYTF.

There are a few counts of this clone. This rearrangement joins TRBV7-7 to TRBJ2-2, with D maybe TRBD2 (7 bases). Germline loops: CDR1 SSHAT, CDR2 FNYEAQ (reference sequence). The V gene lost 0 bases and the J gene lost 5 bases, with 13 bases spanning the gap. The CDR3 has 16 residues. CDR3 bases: TGTGCCAGCAGCTTAGCGCGGGGGCTGGAGACCGGGGAGCTGTTTTTT. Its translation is CASSLARGLETGELFF. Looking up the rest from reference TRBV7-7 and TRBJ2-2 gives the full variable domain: GAGVSQSPRYKVTKRGQDVTLRCDPISSHATLYWYQQALGQGPEFLTYFNYEAQPDKSGLPSDRFSAERPEGSISTLTIQRTEQRDSAMYRCASSLARGLETGELFFGEGSRLTVL.